This TCR beta chain was captured by sequencing in a study of molecular identifiers for immune sequencing clone quantification. This CDR3 has 16 residues. Germline V gene data show CDR1 as LNHDA and CDR2 as SQIVND (reference sequence). V shed 0 bases and J shed 1 base, with 11 bases lying between them. Notes on this clonotype: Its matching antigen is unknown. A read error is possible here, since a much larger clone lies one base away. The CDR3 end shows no conserved phenylalanine or tryptophan, and so a read error is likely.

General observations from the study: More than 97% of effector molecules, versus under 1% of naive-cell molecules, belonged to clones above 20 RNA copies.

From the PCR reads, TCRdb called clonotypes with MiXCR, one entry per CDR3 protein. The sample records about 510,000 distinct CDR3 sequences, about 26% being singletons. The rearrangement uses TRBV19 and TRBJ2-3; no clear D gene. This TCR was sampled from a human donor in good health. Some libraries in this study had Jurkat cell RNA spiked in. Sequenced sample: naive CD8+ T cells from blood, with Jurkat cell RNA spiked in. The subset here: FACS-sorted CD8+CD4-CCR7+CD45RA+ naive T cells. In nucleotides, the CDR3 is TGTGCCAGTAGTATAGATGGCAGCCATCGCACAGATACGCAGTATTCT. This encodes CASSIDGSHRTDTQYS.